The 12 T cell receptor beta chains below all came from one sample that was sequenced in a study of a mutant IDH1 vaccine in newly diagnosed glioma. Time point specified: week 23, last vaccination. In the vaccine, a single dose held 300 ug of the mutant IDH1 20-mer peptide, along with topical imiquimod. Only in-frame clones appear in the TCRdb table, and some are missing; sequencing was by immunoSEQ multiplex PCR. The repertoire has about 20,000 clones, around 82% of them found once; the top ten carry roughly 13%. These TCRs' antigens remain unknown. The sample was PBMCs, taken from a glioma patient whose treatment included an IDH1 peptide vaccine. The receptor source for this set is a man aged 25-40 years with glioma.

The rearrangement links TRBV7-9 to TRBJ2-3; TRBD2 aligns across 11 bases. V lost 5 bases and J lost 3; bases outside the gene matches: 13. In germline, CDR1 is SEHNR, CDR2 FQNEAQ (reference sequence). The CDR3 is made up of 18 amino acids. The CDR3 DNA follows: TGTGCCAGCAGCGTCAGGGGGGCTAGCGGGAGGTTGACAGATACGCAGTATTTT. Residues: CASSVRGASGRLTDTQYF.

The V call is TRBV5-1, the J call TRBJ1-1; D remains unclear. Germline CDR1 is SGHRS and CDR2 is YFSETQ. With 0 bases removed from V and 1 base from J, the gap between germline ends came to 7 bases. CDR3 length equals 14 residues. In nucleotides, the CDR3 is TGCGCCAGCAGCTTGGCCCAGCCGAACACTGAAGCTTTCTTT. Translation gives CASSLAQPNTEAFF.

V and J are TRBV6-5 and TRBJ1-2; D ambiguous. The CDR3 totals 13 residues. The V and J ends lost 4 bases and 4 bases respectively, with 10 bases between them. Germline V gives CDR1 MNHEY, CDR2 SVGAGI. The DNA of the CDR3 is TGTGCCAGCAGTTTGGAGGGAGGCTATGGCTACACCTTC. This sequence encodes CASSLEGGYGYTF.

The genes are TRBV6-5 and TRBJ2-3; possible D gene TRBD2, 6 bases. The length of the CDR3 is 16 residues. Germline loops: CDR1 MNHEY, CDR2 SVGAGI. The germline V and J ends were trimmed by 0 bases and 2 bases, with 12 bases remaining between them. The CDR3 here is CASSYSWGRLTDTQYF. The CDR3 DNA follows: TGTGCCAGCAGTTACTCATGGGGGAGGCTCACAGATACGCAGTATTTT.

The chain links TRBV25-1 to TRBJ2-2, with D possibly called TRBD1 or TRBD2 (5 bases each). This CDR3 region has 15 residues. CDR1 is MGHDK, CDR2 SYGVNS, per germline. V lost 3 bases and J 8 bases, leaving 16 bases between the germline ends. The CDR3 is CASSDPREPMGELFF. The CDR3 region has the DNA TGTGCCAGCAGTGATCCCAGGGAGCCCATGGGGGAGCTGTTTTTT.

This clone turned up a few times. This sequence joins TRBV5-1 and TRBJ2-2; the D is unclear. V was clipped by 0 bases and J by 0 bases, with 3 bases between them. The CDR3 extends over 14 amino acids. Germline CDR1 is SGHRS and CDR2 is YFSETQ. The CDR3 nucleotides read TGCGCCAGCAGCTTGGGATCGAACACCGGGGAGCTGTTTTTT. As protein: CASSLGSNTGELFF.

V usage is TRBV6-5 and J usage is TRBJ2-1; D may be TRBD2 (5 bases). The CDR3 is 16 amino acids. The V gene lost 2 bases and the J gene lost 0 bases, with 11 bases spanning the gap. Germline V lookup: CDR1 MNHEY, CDR2 SVGAGI. The CDR3 is CASSYKRETSYNEQFF. The CDR3 DNA sequence: TGTGCCAGCAGTTACAAACGGGAAACCTCCTACAATGAGCAGTTCTTC.

The genes are TRBV7-2 and TRBJ2-2; D not certain. Germline V gene lookup returns CDR1 SGHTA and CDR2 FQGNSA. Trimming shortened V by 4 bases and J by 6 bases, and 12 bases separated the two germline ends. The CDR3 is made up of 14 amino acids. Here the CDR3 DNA reads TGTGCCAGCAGCTACGACCGGACGGCCGGGGAGCTGTTTTTT. Its translation: CASSYDRTAGELFF.

This sequence joins TRBV28 and TRBJ1-1; tentative D call: TRBD1 (5 bases). The germline V and J ends were trimmed by 7 bases and 4 bases, with 19 bases remaining between them. Germline V gene data show CDR1 as MDHEN and CDR2 as SYDVKM. This CDR3 has 15 residues. The CDR3 loop reads CASTVGGNRPTEAFF. The DNA for the CDR3 is TGTGCCAGCACAGTTGGGGGGAACAGGCCCACTGAAGCTTTCTTT.

Notes on this clone: The sample carries other DNA sequences with the same CDR3. V and J are TRBV5-1 and TRBJ1-1, with D perhaps TRBD1 (5 bases). The CDR3 is 14 residues long. Germline CDR1 is SGHRS and CDR2 is YFSETQ. Trimming cost V 2 bases and J 4 bases, with 12 bases left between them. The CDR3: CASSFPGSGTEAFF. DNA for the CDR3: TGCGCCAGCAGCTTTCCAGGGTCAGGCACTGAAGCTTTCTTT.

The chain recombines TRBV6-5 with TRBJ2-1; D might be TRBD1 (6 bases). Germline V lookup: CDR1 MNHEY, CDR2 SVGAGI. V shed 3 bases and J shed 4 bases, with 16 bases lying between them. CDR3 size: 16 residues. Here the CDR3 reads CASSYRPQGSYNEQFF. The CDR3, as DNA: TGTGCCAGCAGTTATCGACCTCAGGGGAGTTACAATGAGCAGTTCTTC.

This clone was picked up a small number of times. CDR3 bases: TGTGCCAGCAGTTTACAGTATAGCAATCAGCCCCAGCATTTT. Protein: CASSLQYSNQPQHF. The chain employs TRBV27 and TRBJ1-5; no definite D call. Germline V lookup: CDR1 MNHEY, CDR2 SMNVEV (reference sequence). The CDR3 runs 14 residues. Trimming took 2 bases from V and 0 from J, leaving 5 bases between them.